This T cell receptor (beta chain) was captured in a study of identical twins. Each CDR3 protein gets one entry after TCRdb re-called the 5' RACE reads with MiXCR. This table holds about 470,000 distinct CDR3 sequences, 20% to 25% found once. This CDR3 has 17 amino acids. V was trimmed by 4 bases and J by 5 bases, leaving 21 bases between them. Germline assignment: CDR1 SGHAT and CDR2 FQNNGV. Everyone who donated was a healthy Caucasian. Findings and caveats of the study: Low generation-probability sequences were in excess among twin-shared out-of-frame alpha sequences.

Points on this clonotype: The antigen remains undetermined.

In addition, the sample was reused for a study of T cells expressing NK-cell markers. That work states: It was sorted CD3+CD56-NKG2C+, CD3+CD56+NKG2C- and CD3+CD56+NKG2C+ T cells that provided the TCR beta repertoires. Unclear, still, was the HCMV specificity of the expanded NKG2C+ T cell clones.

The source is a woman under 30 in good health. Sequencing was performed on CD4+ T cells sorted from blood. The chain uses TRBV11-2 and TRBJ2-1; D tentatively reads TRBD1 or TRBD2 (6 bases each). The CDR3 DNA is TGTGCCAGCAGCTCCGGTCGGGGGCAAAGAGTGGACAATGAGCAGTTCTTC. This translates into CASSSGRGQRVDNEQFF.